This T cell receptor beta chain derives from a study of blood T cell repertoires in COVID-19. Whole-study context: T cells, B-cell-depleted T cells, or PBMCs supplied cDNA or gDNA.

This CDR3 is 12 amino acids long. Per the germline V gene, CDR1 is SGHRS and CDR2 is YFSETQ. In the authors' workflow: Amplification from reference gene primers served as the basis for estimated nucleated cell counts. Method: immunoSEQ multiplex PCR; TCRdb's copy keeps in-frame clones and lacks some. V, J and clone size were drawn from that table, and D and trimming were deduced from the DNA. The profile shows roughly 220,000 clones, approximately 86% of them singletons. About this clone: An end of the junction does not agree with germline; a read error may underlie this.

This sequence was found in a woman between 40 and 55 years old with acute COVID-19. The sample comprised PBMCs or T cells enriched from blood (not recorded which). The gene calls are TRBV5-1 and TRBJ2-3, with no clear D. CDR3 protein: CASGLSAETQYF. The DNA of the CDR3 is TGCGCCAGCGGCTTAAGCGCCGAGACGCAGTATTTT. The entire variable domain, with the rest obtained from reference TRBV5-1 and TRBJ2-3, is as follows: KAGVTQTPRYLIKTRGQQVTLSCSPISGHRSVSWYQQTPGQGLQFLFEYFSETQRNKGNFPGRFSGRQFSNSRSEMNVSTLELGDSALYLCASGLSAETQYFGPGTRLTVL.